Below are 26 T cell receptor beta chains sequenced from a single sample in a study of follicular helper T cells after annual influenza vaccination. As to time point: 2014-2015 season, 7 days after vaccination. Libraries were prepared by immunoSEQ multiplex PCR; TCRdb keeps only in-frame clonotypes and omits some of them. The sample contains about 10,000 clones, about 80% of which appear only once. The sample here was CXCR5- memory CD4+ T cells sorted from blood, taken 7 days after influenza vaccination. These receptors were collected from an adult who received the influenza vaccine.

The rearrangement uses TRBV30 and TRBJ2-3, with TRBD2 matching over 8 bases. The CDR3 is 16 residues long. V shed 2 bases, J shed 3 bases, and the junction held 10 bases outside the gene matches. Germline CDR1 is GTSNPN and CDR2 is SVGIG (reference sequence). CDR3 protein: CAWSIIGGALTDTQYF. Here the CDR3 DNA reads TGTGCCTGGAGTATTATCGGGGGGGCGTTAACAGATACGCAGTATTTT. The full variable domain, with the rest looked up from reference TRBV30 and TRBJ2-3, is SQTIHQWPATLVQPVGSPLSLECTVEGTSNPNLYWYRQAAGRGLQLLFYSVGIGQISSEVPQNLSASRPQDRQFILSSKKLLLSDSGFYLCAWSIIGGALTDTQYFGPGTRLTVL.

V usage is TRBV18 and J usage is TRBJ2-6, with D possibly called TRBD1 or TRBD2 (5 bases each). CDR1 is KGHSH and CDR2 is LQKENI in the germline V gene. The CDR3 loop spans 15 amino acids. V lost 5 bases to trimming and J lost 4 bases, with 12 bases between them. In nucleotides, the CDR3 is TGTGCCAGCTCATCTCGGGGCAGGGGGGCCAACGTCCTGACTTTC. Amino acids: CASSSRGRGANVLTF.

This chain uses TRBV28 with TRBJ2-5; no firm D call. The V and J ends lost 8 bases and 5 bases respectively, with 9 bases between them. CDR1 MDHEN and CDR2 SYDVKM come from the germline V gene. The CDR3 runs to 11 residues. In DNA form, the CDR3 reads TGTGCCAGCGGGAAAGGGGAGACCCAGTACTTC. Translating gives CASGKGETQYF.

CDR3 in amino acids: CASSRGLAGTQYF. The CDR3 nucleotides read TGTGCCAGCAGTCGGGGACTAGCCGGTACGCAGTATTTT. The chain links TRBV6-5 to TRBJ2-3, with 9 bases fitting TRBD2. Germline V gene data show CDR1 as MNHEY and CDR2 as SVGAGI. There are 13 residues in the CDR3. V trimming: 5 bases; J trimming: 8 bases; junction bases outside the gene matches: 5.

This clone appeared a single time. The rearrangement uses TRBV6-4 and TRBJ1-5; no clear D gene. CDR3 length: 15 residues. Trimming removed 6 bases at V and 0 bases at J, with 12 bases between. Germline V gene sequence: CDR1 MRHNA, CDR2 SNTAGT. The CDR3: CASSPDGNSNQPQHF. The CDR3 DNA follows: TGTGCCAGCAGCCCAGACGGGAATAGCAATCAGCCCCAGCATTTT.

This clone showed up just a few times. J is TRBJ1-2 and V is TRBV25-1; no reliable D call. CDR1 is MGHDK and CDR2 is SYGVNS in the germline V gene. The CDR3 has 11 residues. V was clipped by 7 bases and J by 4 bases, with 7 bases between them. CDR3 loop: CASKGRYGYTF. The DNA for the CDR3 is TGTGCCAGCAAAGGGCGCTATGGCTACACCTTC.

V usage is TRBV6-5 and J usage is TRBJ1-3; TRBD1 agrees at 7 bases. V lost 2 bases and J lost 2; bases outside the gene matches: 6. This CDR3 is built from 16 residues. Germline values: CDR1 MNHEY, CDR2 SVGAGI. CDR3 bases: TGTGCCAGCAGTTACCAGGGGAGGGGGCCTGGAAACACCATATATTTT. This gives the protein CASSYQGRGPGNTIYF.

The chain has TRBV15 and TRBJ2-1; 11 positions match TRBD2. This CDR3 is built from 17 residues. Germline V gene data show CDR1 as LNHNV and CDR2 as YYDKDF (reference sequence). V lost 0 bases to trimming and J lost 8 bases; unmatched junction nucleotides: 9. CDR3 loop: CATSRDKTSGVLDEQFF. DNA of the CDR3: TGTGCCACCAGCAGAGATAAGACTAGCGGGGTTCTCGATGAGCAGTTCTTC.

The J gene is TRBJ2-7, the V gene TRBV6-5; 7 nucleotides agree with TRBD1. Looked up from germline, CDR1 is MNHEY and CDR2 is SVGAGI. This CDR3 region has 14 residues. Germline trimming cut 7 bases from V and 4 bases from J; bases unmatched to any gene: 10. CDR3 DNA: TGTGCCAGCAATAACAGGGGTCCGGATTACGAGCAGTACTTC. This gives the protein CASNNRGPDYEQYF.

The chain recombines TRBV7-9 with TRBJ2-7; 9 positions agree with TRBD2. The CDR3 has 16 residues. J was trimmed by 5 bases and V by 1 base; bases with no gene match: 9. Germline-derived CDR1 and CDR2 are SEHNR and FQNEAQ (reference sequence). The CDR3 region has the DNA TGTGCCAGCAGCTTAGTGGGTAGCGGGAGTAGGAACGAGCAGTACTTC. Amino acids: CASSLVGSGSRNEQYF.

V and J are TRBV19 and TRBJ1-5; TRBD1 is a possible D gene (5 bases). The CDR3 runs to 15 residues. The germline V gene has CDR1 LNHDA and CDR2 SQIVND (reference sequence). With 5 bases removed from V and 3 bases from J, the gap between germline ends came to 14 bases. The DNA for the CDR3 is TGTGCCAGTAGTCCCCTCGGGGCGCTCAATCAGCCCCAGCATTTT. It codes for CASSPLGALNQPQHF.

The V call is TRBV19, the J call TRBJ2-1, with 11 bases fitting TRBD2. Germline V gene sequence: CDR1 LNHDA, CDR2 SQIVND (reference sequence). This CDR3 region has 13 residues. With V trimmed by 9 bases and J by 5 bases, 3 bases remained unmatched. The CDR3: CASGTSGNNEQFF. The CDR3 DNA sequence: TGTGCCAGCGGGACTAGCGGAAACAATGAGCAGTTCTTC.

This clone was detected once. The chain joins TRBV14 to TRBJ2-2, with D perhaps matching TRBD1 (6 bases). The CDR3 loop spans 15 amino acids. Trimming stripped 3 bases from V and 7 bases from J, with 15 bases between. Germline-derived CDR1 and CDR2 are SGHDN and FVKESK. The CDR3 DNA follows: TGTGCCAGCAGCCAGAGGGGGACGGCATTCGGGGAGCTGTTTTTT. Amino acids: CASSQRGTAFGELFF.

The chain uses TRBV5-6 and TRBJ1-6, with a possible D match to TRBD1 (6 bases). Trimming pared 4 bases from V and 7 bases from J, leaving 15 bases between. Germline V gives CDR1 SGHDT, CDR2 YYEEEE. The CDR3 is made up of 15 amino acids. CDR3 region: CASSLPDGQNSPLHF. CDR3 bases: TGTGCCAGCAGCCTTCCCGACGGACAGAATTCACCCCTCCACTTT.

This sequence joins TRBV11-2 and TRBJ1-4; D is uncertain. Trimming shortened V by 5 bases and J by 10 bases, and 20 bases separated the two germline ends. In germline, CDR1 is SGHAT, CDR2 FQNNGV. This CDR3 region has 15 residues. In DNA, the CDR3 is TGTGCCAGCAGCCCTCCCCGCCTAGTAGCCGGAAAACTGTTTTTT. Encoded protein: CASSPPRLVAGKLFF. The whole variable domain, remainder taken from reference TRBV11-2 and TRBJ1-4, is EAGVAQSPRYKIIEKRQSVAFWCNPISGHATLYWYQQILGQGPKLLIQFQNNGVVDDSQLPKDRFSAERLKGVDSTLKIQPAKLEDSAVYLCASSPPRLVAGKLFFGSGTQLSVL.

This chain connects TRBV5-5 to TRBJ2-2; TRBD1 aligns across 7 bases. After removal of 3 bases from V and 3 bases from J, the junction contained 8 bases not matched to a gene. This CDR3 comprises 16 residues. Germline V CDR1 and CDR2: SGHKS, YYEKEE (reference sequence). CDR3 sequence reads: CASSSLPGGDTGELFF. The CDR3 region has the DNA TGTGCCAGCAGCTCATTACCAGGGGGTGACACCGGGGAGCTGTTTTTT.

In its sample, this clone was seen a few times. J is TRBJ2-7 and V is TRBV11-2; possible D gene TRBD2, 5 bases. V was pared by 1 base and J by 5 bases, with 24 bases between. From germline, CDR1 is SGHAT and CDR2 FQNNGV. There are 18 residues in the CDR3. The CDR3 region is CASSLGRRLEVVIHEQYF. CDR3 DNA sequence: TGTGCCAGCAGCTTAGGGAGGAGGCTGGAGGTGGTGATCCACGAGCAGTACTTC.

This chain joins TRBV5-6 and TRBJ2-5, with 8 bases fitting TRBD2. V lost 7 bases and J lost 2; bases outside the gene matches: 13. The length of the CDR3 is 16 residues. The germline gives CDR1 SGHDT, CDR2 YYEEEE. CDR3 residues: CASGLRAGDEQETQYF. The CDR3 DNA sequence: TGTGCCAGCGGACTTAGAGCGGGAGATGAGCAAGAGACCCAGTACTTC.

This clone showed up just once. The chain is built from TRBV28 and TRBJ2-6; 10 bases are shared with TRBD2. CDR3 length: 21 amino acids. J lost 4 bases, V lost 6 bases, and 21 bases had no gene match. Per the germline V gene, CDR1 is MDHEN and CDR2 is SYDVKM. The CDR3 sequence is CASSPYGGLAGDSAGANVLTF. As DNA, the CDR3 is TGTGCCAGCAGCCCATATGGGGGGCTAGCGGGAGATTCGGCCGGGGCCAACGTCCTGACTTTC.

This clone showed up just a few times. The V call is TRBV9, the J call TRBJ2-2; perhaps TRBD2 as D (5 bases). Germline CDR1 is SGDLS and CDR2 is YYNGEE. V lost 0 bases, J lost 6 bases, and 6 bases lay in between. CDR3 size: 13 residues. CDR3 residues: CASSVVGAGELFF. DNA for the CDR3: TGTGCCAGCAGCGTAGTCGGGGCCGGGGAGCTGTTTTTT.

The V and J genes are TRBV2 and TRBJ1-4; D not resolved. With 7 bases removed from V and 0 bases from J, the gap between germline ends came to 9 bases. The CDR3 totals 14 residues. Per germline, CDR1 SNHLY and CDR2 FYNNEI. CDR3 amino acids: CASTGAATNEKLFF. CDR3 in DNA: TGTGCCAGCACTGGTGCAGCAACTAATGAAAAACTGTTTTTT.

J is TRBJ2-7 and V is TRBV25-1, with 11 nucleotides matching TRBD2. Losses at the gene ends were 5 bases for V and 4 bases for J; bases not matched to a gene: 13. Germline V CDR1 and CDR2: MGHDK, SYGVNS. The CDR3 runs 17 residues. This CDR3 is CASSNPGTSGVGYEQYF. The CDR3 DNA is TGTGCCAGCAGTAATCCCGGGACTAGCGGTGTGGGGTACGAGCAGTACTTC.

About this clone itself: No DNA is shown, since the ends of the CDR3 on it are uncertain; the CDR3 is the one TCRdb lists. The genes are TRBV7-2 and TRBJ2-1; TRBD1, the table's D call, was not compared with the DNA. The germline V gene has CDR1 SGHTA and CDR2 FQGNSA. The CDR3 length equals 14 residues, ends included. The CDR3 loop is CASSAFVGLGAKFF.

The chain links TRBV6-6 to TRBJ2-1; D might be TRBD2 (5 bases). Germline-derived CDR1 and CDR2 are MNHNY and SVGAGI (reference sequence). V was pared by 6 bases and J by 0 bases, with 9 bases between. The CDR3 sequence is 14 residues long. CDR3 DNA: TGTGCCAGCAGAACGGGGTCCTCCTACAATGAGCAGTTCTTC. It encodes CASRTGSSYNEQFF.

The chain has TRBV6-1 and TRBJ1-5; 8 nucleotides match TRBD1. Per the germline V gene, CDR1 is MNHNS and CDR2 is SASEGT. The ends lost 1 base at V and 0 bases at J; junction bases unmatched: 8. The CDR3 extends over 18 amino acids. The CDR3 is CASSEGGTGLHSNQPQHF. CDR3 DNA sequence: TGTGCCAGCAGTGAAGGGGGGACAGGACTTCATAGCAATCAGCCCCAGCATTTT.

This clone was recorded only once. The genes are TRBV30 and TRBJ2-7, with 10 bases lining up with TRBD2. Germline V gene lookup returns CDR1 GTSNPN and CDR2 SVGIG (reference sequence). The ends lost 4 bases at V and 2 bases at J; junction bases unmatched: 8. The CDR3 is 15 residues long. The CDR3: CAWNSPSGGAYEQYF. The CDR3, as DNA: TGTGCCTGGAACTCTCCCAGCGGGGGGGCCTACGAGCAGTACTTC.